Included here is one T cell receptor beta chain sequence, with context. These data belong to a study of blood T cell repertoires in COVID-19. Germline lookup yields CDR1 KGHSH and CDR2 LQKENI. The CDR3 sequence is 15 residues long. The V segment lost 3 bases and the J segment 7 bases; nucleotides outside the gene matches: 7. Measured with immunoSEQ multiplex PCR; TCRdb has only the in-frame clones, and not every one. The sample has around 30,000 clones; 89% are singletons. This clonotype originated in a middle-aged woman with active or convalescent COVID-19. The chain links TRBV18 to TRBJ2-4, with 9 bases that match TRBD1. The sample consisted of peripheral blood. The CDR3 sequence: CASSPSGTGRNIQYF. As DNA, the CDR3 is TGTGCCAGCTCACCGTCCGGGACAGGGAGGAACATTCAGTACTTC. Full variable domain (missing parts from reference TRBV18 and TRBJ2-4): NAGVMQNPRHLVRRRGQEARLRCSPMKGHSHVYWYRQLPEEGLKFMVYLQKENIIDESGMPKERFSAEFPKEGPSILRIQQVVRGDSAAYFCASSPSGTGRNIQYFGAGTRLSVL.